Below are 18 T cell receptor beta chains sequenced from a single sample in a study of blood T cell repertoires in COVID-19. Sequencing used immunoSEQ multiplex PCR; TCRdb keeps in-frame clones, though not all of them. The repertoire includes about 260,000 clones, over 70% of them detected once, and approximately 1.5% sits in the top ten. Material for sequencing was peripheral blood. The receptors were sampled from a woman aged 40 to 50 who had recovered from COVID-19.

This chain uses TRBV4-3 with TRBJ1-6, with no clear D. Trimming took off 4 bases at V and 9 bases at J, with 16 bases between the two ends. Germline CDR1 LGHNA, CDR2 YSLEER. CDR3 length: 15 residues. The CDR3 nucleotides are TGCGCCAGCAGCCTGAAACCATCAGCGAGTTCACCCCTCCACTTT. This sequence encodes CASSLKPSASSPLHF.

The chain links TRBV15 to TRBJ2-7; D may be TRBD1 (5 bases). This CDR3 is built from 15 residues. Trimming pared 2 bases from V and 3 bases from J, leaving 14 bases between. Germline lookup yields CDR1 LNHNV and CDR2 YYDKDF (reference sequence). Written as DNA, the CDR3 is TGTGCCACCAGCAGATCAGTAGGGGTAGGCTACGAGCAGTACTTC. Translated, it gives CATSRSVGVGYEQYF.

The CDR3 loop reads CATSREDRGNQPQHF. The CDR3 DNA reads TGTGCCACCAGCCGCGAGGACAGGGGTAATCAGCCCCAGCATTTT. The chain carries TRBV15 and TRBJ1-5, with 9 bases identical to TRBD1. The CDR3 loop spans 15 amino acids. The junction had 6 bases not matched to a gene; V was cut back by 5 bases and J by 4 bases. Germline V gene data show CDR1 as LNHNV and CDR2 as YYDKDF (reference sequence). Full variable domain (rest looked up from reference TRBV15 and TRBJ1-5): DAMVIQNPRYQVTQFGKPVTLSCSQTLNHNVMYWYQQKSSQAPKLLFHYYDKDFNNEADTPDNFQSRRPNTSFCFLDIRSPGLGDTAMYLCATSREDRGNQPQHFGDGTRLSIL.

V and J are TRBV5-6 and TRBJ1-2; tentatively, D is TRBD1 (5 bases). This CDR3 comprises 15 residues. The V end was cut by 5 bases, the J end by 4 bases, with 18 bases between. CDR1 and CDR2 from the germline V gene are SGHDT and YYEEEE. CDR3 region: CASSLSGDSGYGYTF. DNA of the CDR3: TGTGCCAGCAGTTTATCCGGGGACTCCGGCTATGGCTACACCTTC.

The DNA of the CDR3 is TGCGCCAGCAGCTTATCTAGCGGGGGGGCTAGTGAGCAGTTCTTC. Its translation is CASSLSSGGASEQFF. This chain links TRBV5-1 with TRBJ2-1, with TRBD2 matching 12 bases. CDR3 size: 15 residues. The V gene end was trimmed by 2 bases and the J gene end by 9 bases; junction bases not matched to a gene: 6. Germline loops: CDR1 SGHRS, CDR2 YFSETQ.

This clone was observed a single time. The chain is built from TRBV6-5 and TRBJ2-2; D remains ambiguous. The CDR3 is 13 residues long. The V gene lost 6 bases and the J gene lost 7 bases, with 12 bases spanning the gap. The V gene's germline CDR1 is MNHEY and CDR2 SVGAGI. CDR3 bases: TGTGCCAGCAGATTAAGAGTTGACGGGGAGCTGTTTTTT. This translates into CASRLRVDGELFF.

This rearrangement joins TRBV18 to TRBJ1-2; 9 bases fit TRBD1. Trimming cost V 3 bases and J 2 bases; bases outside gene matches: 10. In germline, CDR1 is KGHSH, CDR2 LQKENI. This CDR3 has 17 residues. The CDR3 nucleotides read TGTGCCAGCTCACCCTTACCGGGACAGGGTACAAACTATGGCTACACCTTC. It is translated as CASSPLPGQGTNYGYTF.

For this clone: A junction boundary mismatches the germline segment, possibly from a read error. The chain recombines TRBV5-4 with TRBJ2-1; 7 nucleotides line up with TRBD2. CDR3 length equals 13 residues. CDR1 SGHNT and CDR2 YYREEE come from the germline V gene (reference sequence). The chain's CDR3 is CASGNRDYDEQFF. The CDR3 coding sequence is TGTGCCAGCGGGAACCGGGACTACGATGAGCAGTTCTTC.

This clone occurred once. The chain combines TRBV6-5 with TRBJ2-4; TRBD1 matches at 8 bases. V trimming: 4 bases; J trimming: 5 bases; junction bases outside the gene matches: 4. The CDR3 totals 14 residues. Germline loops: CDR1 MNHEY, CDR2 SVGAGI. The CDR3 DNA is TGTGCCAGCAGTTGGCAGGGGGCCGAAAACATTCAGTACTTC. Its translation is CASSWQGAENIQYF.

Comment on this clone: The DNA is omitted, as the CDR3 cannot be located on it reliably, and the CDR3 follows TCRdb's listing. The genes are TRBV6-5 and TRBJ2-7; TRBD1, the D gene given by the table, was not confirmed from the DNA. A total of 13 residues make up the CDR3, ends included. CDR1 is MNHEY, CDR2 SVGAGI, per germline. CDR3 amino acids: CASRTTVGTGISF.

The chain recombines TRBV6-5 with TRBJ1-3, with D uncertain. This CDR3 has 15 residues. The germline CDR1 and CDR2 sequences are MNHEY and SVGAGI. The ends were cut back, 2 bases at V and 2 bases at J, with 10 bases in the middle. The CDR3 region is CASSYNRGAGNTIYF. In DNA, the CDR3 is TGTGCCAGCAGTTACAACCGGGGTGCTGGAAACACCATATATTTT.

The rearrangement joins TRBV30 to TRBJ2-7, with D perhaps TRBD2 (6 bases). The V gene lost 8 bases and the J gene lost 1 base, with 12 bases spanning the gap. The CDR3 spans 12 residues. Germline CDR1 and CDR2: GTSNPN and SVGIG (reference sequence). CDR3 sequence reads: CAHRRGSYEQYF. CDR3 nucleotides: TGTGCCCACCGGAGGGGATCCTACGAGCAGTACTTC.

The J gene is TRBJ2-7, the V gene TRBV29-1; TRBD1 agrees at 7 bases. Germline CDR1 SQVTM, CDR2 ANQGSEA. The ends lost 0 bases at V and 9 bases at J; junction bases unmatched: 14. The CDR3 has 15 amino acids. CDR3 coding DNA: TGCAGCGTTGAAGAGAAACAGGACAGGCAACACGGGCAGTACTTC. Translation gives CSVEEKQDRQHGQYF.

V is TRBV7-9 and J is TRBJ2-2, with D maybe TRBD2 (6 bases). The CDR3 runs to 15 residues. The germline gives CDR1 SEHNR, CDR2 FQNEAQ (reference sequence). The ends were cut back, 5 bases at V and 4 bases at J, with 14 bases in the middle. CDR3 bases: TGTGCCAGCAGCGACGGCCCGGAGGGCACCGGGGAGCTGTTTTTT. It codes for CASSDGPEGTGELFF.

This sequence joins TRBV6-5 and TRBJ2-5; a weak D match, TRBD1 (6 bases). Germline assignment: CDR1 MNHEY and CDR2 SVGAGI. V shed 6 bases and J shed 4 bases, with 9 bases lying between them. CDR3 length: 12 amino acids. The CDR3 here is CASRQGLETQYF. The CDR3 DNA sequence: TGTGCCAGCAGACAGGGTTTAGAGACCCAGTACTTC.

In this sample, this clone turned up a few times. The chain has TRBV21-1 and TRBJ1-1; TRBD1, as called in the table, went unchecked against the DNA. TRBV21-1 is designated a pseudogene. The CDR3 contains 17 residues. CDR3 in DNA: TGTGCCAGCAGCAGAAGACAGGGGGCGCGGGTGAACACTGAAGCTTTCTTT. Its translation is CASSRRQGARVNTEAFF.

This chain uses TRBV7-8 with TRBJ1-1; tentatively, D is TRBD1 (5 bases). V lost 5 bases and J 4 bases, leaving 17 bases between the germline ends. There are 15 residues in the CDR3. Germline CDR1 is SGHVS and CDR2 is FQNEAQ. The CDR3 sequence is CASSPYGAQGTEAFF. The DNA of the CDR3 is TGTGCCAGCAGCCCATACGGAGCCCAGGGCACTGAAGCTTTCTTT.

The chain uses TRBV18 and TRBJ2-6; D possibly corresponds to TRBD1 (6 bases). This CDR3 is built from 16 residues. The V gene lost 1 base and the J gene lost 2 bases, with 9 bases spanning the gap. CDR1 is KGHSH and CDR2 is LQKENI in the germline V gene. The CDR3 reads CASSPRGHAGANVLTF. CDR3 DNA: TGTGCCAGCTCACCACGGGGACATGCTGGGGCCAACGTCCTGACTTTC.